This TCR beta chain appears in the sequencing data of a study of Graves' ophthalmopathy and Graves' hyperthyroidism. In its sample, this clonotype was seen many times. Germline and junction disagree at one end, which may indicate a read error. The CDR3 loop spans 15 amino acids. In germline, CDR1 is DFQATT, CDR2 SNEGSKA (reference sequence). From RNA, the CDR3 regions of TCR beta chains were amplified and sequenced. An opening RT-PCR round employed HTBI primers and preceded a second-round multiplex PCR. Using its own MiXCR run on the multiplex PCR reads, TCRdb lists one record per CDR3 protein. The data contain hundreds of thousands of distinct CDR3 sequences, about 21% of them singletons.

This TCR was sampled from a woman between 18 and 29 years old with stable Graves' hyperthyroidism. This rearrangement joins TRBV20-1 to TRBJ2-4; TRBD1 matches at 10 bases. Sample: peripheral blood. The CDR3 DNA follows: TGCAGTGCTCGCTGGGACAGGGGTGCCAAAAACATTAAGTACTTC. Translation gives CSARWDRGAKNIKYF.